The next 28 T cell receptor beta chains were all read from a single sample in a study of monozygotic twins with inflammatory bowel disease. TCRdb reprocessed the 5' RACE reads and stores each CDR3 protein as one record, lacking DNA. The repertoire table contains 300,000 to 450,000 distinct CDR3 sequences. Material: blood. The receptors stem from a human donor with ulcerative colitis or Crohn's disease, or a healthy co-twin of an affected twin (not recorded which).

This sequence joins TRBV6-1 and TRBJ1-2; the TCRdb call, TRBD1, lacks DNA for checking. CDR3 length: 15 amino acids. Looked up from germline, CDR1 is MNHNS and CDR2 is SASEGT. CDR3 region: CASSKKQGAMYGYTF.

The V gene is TRBV20-1, the J gene TRBJ2-7; lacking DNA, the TRBD1 call made by TCRdb goes unchecked. The CDR3 totals 13 residues. CDR1 is DFQATT and CDR2 is SNEGSKA in the germline V gene (reference sequence). The CDR3 sequence is CSAIRDGAYEQYF.

This chain uses TRBV6-2 or TRBV6-3 with TRBJ2-7. From germline, CDR1 is MNHEY and CDR2 SVGEGT. CDR3 length: 17 amino acids. The CDR3 protein is CASSPRSLSPSSYEQYF.

The V and J genes are TRBV5-4 and TRBJ2-7; TCRdb lists TRBD1, though no DNA is available to test this call. Per germline, CDR1 SGHNT and CDR2 YYREEE (reference sequence). CDR3 length: 14 residues. This CDR3 is CASSPWTGDYEQYF.

This CDR3 is CTSGQGAGLGYTF. The V gene is TRBV20-1, the J gene TRBJ1-2; TCRdb picks TRBD1, but there is no DNA to check that call. This CDR3 is 13 amino acids long. Germline loops: CDR1 DFQATT, CDR2 SNEGSKA (reference sequence).

The V gene is TRBV5-4, the J gene TRBJ2-6. The germline V gene encodes CDR1 SGHNT and CDR2 YYREEE (reference sequence). This CDR3 has 15 residues. The CDR3 protein is CASSFGRSGANVLTF. The complete variable domain, with remaining parts taken from reference TRBV5-4 and TRBJ2-6, reads ETGVTQSPTHLIKTRGQQVTLRCSSQSGHNTVSWYQQALGQGPQFIFQYYREEENGRGNFPPRFSGLQFPNYSSELNVNALELDDSALYLCASSFGRSGANVLTFGAGSRLTVL.

The chain recombines TRBV7-9 with TRBJ2-7; the TCRdb call, TRBD1, lacks DNA for checking. The CDR3 loop spans 14 amino acids. Germline V gives CDR1 SEHNR, CDR2 FQNEAQ (reference sequence). CDR3 sequence reads: CASSATGSSYEQYF.

This chain links TRBV4-2 with TRBJ2-3; the TCRdb call, TRBD1, lacks DNA for checking. Germline V CDR1 and CDR2: LGHNA, YNFKEQ. This CDR3 contains 15 residues. The CDR3 reads CASSQAFRDRDTQYF.

This chain connects TRBV21-1 to TRBJ2-5; TCRdb indicates TRBD1, and absent DNA this call remains unverified. TRBV21-1 is assigned pseudogene status. This CDR3 comprises 15 residues. The CDR3 spells CASSKGWTASETQYF.

J is TRBJ2-3 and V is TRBV12-3 or TRBV12-4; TCRdb lists TRBD2, though no DNA is available to test this call. CDR3 size: 18 residues. CDR3 protein: CASTPRLGLAGGTDTQYF.

The V gene is TRBV20-1, the J gene TRBJ1-5. This CDR3 has 14 residues. Germline CDR1 DFQATT, CDR2 SNEGSKA (reference sequence). The CDR3 sequence is CSARDSFRDQPQHF.

The V gene is TRBV20-1, the J gene TRBJ1-5; checking the TCRdb D call of TRBD1 is not possible without DNA. The length of the CDR3 is 18 residues. Germline CDR1 DFQATT, CDR2 SNEGSKA (reference sequence). Here the CDR3 reads CSASAGSGALNSNQPQHF.

The chain is built from TRBV7-2 and TRBJ1-3. This CDR3 spans 15 amino acids. Per germline, CDR1 SGHTA and CDR2 FQGNSA. The CDR3: CASSLGARKGNTIYF. The variable domain in full, with the rest retrieved from reference TRBV7-2 and TRBJ1-3, is GAGVSQSPSNKVTEKGKDVELRCDPISGHTALYWYRQSLGQGLEFLIYFQGNSAPDKSGLPSDRFSAERTGGSVSTLTIQRTQQEDSAVYLCASSLGARKGNTIYFGEGSWLTVV.

V and J are TRBV9 and TRBJ2-7; the D call of TRBD1 rests on TCRdb alone, since no DNA is present to check it. CDR3 length: 16 residues. The germline gives CDR1 SGDLS, CDR2 YYNGEE. CDR3 sequence: CASSPPFGRLPYEQYF. The full variable domain, in which reference TRBV9 and TRBJ2-7 provide the parts outside the CDR3, is DSGVTQTPKHLITATGQRVTLRCSPRSGDLSVYWYQQSLDQGLQFLIQYYNGEERAKGNILERFSAQQFPDLHSELNLSSLELGDSALYFCASSPPFGRLPYEQYFGPGTRLTVT.

The chain joins TRBV11-2 to TRBJ2-5; TCRdb selects TRBD1, and the lack of DNA leaves this call unchecked. CDR3 size: 15 residues. The germline V gene encodes CDR1 SGHAT and CDR2 FQNNGV. CDR3 loop: CASSFRGFLQETQYF. The variable domain in full, completed from reference TRBV11-2 and TRBJ2-5, reads EAGVAQSPRYKIIEKRQSVAFWCNPISGHATLYWYQQILGQGPKLLIQFQNNGVVDDSQLPKDRFSAERLKGVDSTLKIQPAKLEDSAVYLCASSFRGFLQETQYFGPGTRLLVL.

The V gene is TRBV29-1, the J gene TRBJ2-7; TCRdb's D gene call, TRBD1, goes unchecked for lack of DNA. The CDR3 consists of 13 residues. Germline lookup yields CDR1 SQVTM and CDR2 ANQGSEA. The CDR3 reads CSVDTGSSYEQYF.

The chain links TRBV20-1 to TRBJ2-7; TCRdb's D gene call, TRBD1, goes unchecked for lack of DNA. CDR1 is DFQATT, CDR2 SNEGSKA, per germline (reference sequence). This CDR3 is 12 amino acids long. The CDR3 sequence is CSAKRDNYEQYF.

V is TRBV7-3 and J is TRBJ1-1. The CDR3 consists of 13 residues. Germline CDR1 and CDR2: SGHTA and FQGTGA. CDR3 amino acids: CASSPRKDTEAFF.

V is TRBV6-2 or TRBV6-3 and J is TRBJ1-2; TCRdb proposes TRBD1, but this gene call is untestable without DNA. This CDR3 has 12 residues. CDR1 and CDR2 from the germline V gene are MNHEY and SVGEGT. The chain's CDR3 is CASSCRVCGYTF.

The rearrangement links TRBV25-1 to TRBJ2-5; TCRdb's D gene call, TRBD2, goes unchecked for lack of DNA. Germline V CDR1 and CDR2: MGHDK, SYGVNS. The CDR3 is 16 amino acids. The CDR3: CASRLSGGARRETQYF. Complete variable domain (other parts from reference TRBV25-1 and TRBJ2-5): EADIYQTPRYLVIGTGKKITLECSQTMGHDKMYWYQQDPGMELHLIHYSYGVNSTEKGDLSSESTVSRIRTEHFPLTLESARPSHTSQYLCASRLSGGARRETQYFGPGTRLLVL.

The chain's CDR3 is CASSPRGASLLYEQYF. The chain recombines TRBV18 with TRBJ2-7; checking the TCRdb D call of TRBD2 is not possible without DNA. Germline V gene lookup returns CDR1 KGHSH and CDR2 LQKENI. This CDR3 comprises 16 residues.

The chain combines TRBV20-1 with TRBJ2-3; TCRdb designates TRBD2, a call that cannot be tested without DNA. Germline assignment: CDR1 DFQATT and CDR2 SNEGSKA (reference sequence). This CDR3 region has 17 residues. The CDR3 here is CSARGLGLAGGTDTQYF.

The rearrangement joins TRBV15 to TRBJ2-7. This CDR3 region has 15 residues. The germline gives CDR1 LNHNV, CDR2 YYDKDF (reference sequence). CDR3 sequence reads: CATSRDFGGPYEQYF.

The genes are TRBV5-1 and TRBJ2-7; TCRdb names TRBD1, which stays unverified in the absence of DNA. Germline CDR1 reads SGHRS; CDR2 reads YFSETQ. The length of the CDR3 is 13 residues. CDR3 sequence reads: CASSRDRSYEQYF.

V gene TRBV5-4 combines with J gene TRBJ2-3; the D call of TRBD2 rests on TCRdb alone, since no DNA is present to check it. Looked up from germline, CDR1 is SGHNT and CDR2 is YYREEE (reference sequence). This CDR3 is 15 amino acids long. The CDR3 here is CASSLTSGPTDTQYF.

The V and J genes are TRBV4-1 and TRBJ1-4; TCRdb lists TRBD1, though no DNA is available to test this call. The CDR3 runs to 13 residues. Looked up from germline, CDR1 is MGHRA and CDR2 is YSYEKL. CDR3 loop: CASQDRPDEKLFF.

The chain combines TRBV25-1 with TRBJ1-5. The length of the CDR3 is 15 residues. Per germline, CDR1 MGHDK and CDR2 SYGVNS. The CDR3 region is CASSEGEVSNQPQHF.

The V gene is TRBV21-1, the J gene TRBJ2-7; no DNA is available, so the TRBD1 call from TCRdb remains unchecked. TRBV21-1 is termed a pseudogene. The CDR3 covers 14 residues. The CDR3 loop is CASSKRGPLHEQYF.